This TCR beta chain was recovered during a study of molecular identifiers for immune sequencing clone quantification (dated by TCRdb to 2016 to 2019). About the study as a whole: For a replicate experiment, RNA from 20,000 or 100,000 naive CD8 T cells was divided into five aliquots, and four of the five aliquots were sequenced. This methods study used CD8 T cells to benchmark TCR RNA copy counting and molecular-identifier clustering-based TCR repertoire sequencing (MIDCIRS).

V gives up 1 base and J gives up 9 bases, and the segment between their germline ends measures 10 bases. CDR1 DFQATT and CDR2 SNEGSKA were looked up in the germline V gene (reference sequence). Taken from cysteine to phenylalanine, the CDR3 has 13 residues. Of all the DNA, just the CDR3 is kept, 39 bases in frame from base 1. This clonotype was counted a few times. Its antigen is unknown. Per-nucleotide qualities are absent, and no much larger clonotype sits a single base away. Library method: PCR. The sequencer was a NextSeq 500. Bulk TCR libraries were made following a previously described method, with the TCR primers given in Table S5. Total RNA was purified with the Qiagen AllPrep DNA/RNA kit. Before analysis, reads from multiple sequencing runs of one library were combined. The authors' pipeline ran thus. Reads were retained only if the reads had an exact TCR constant sequence, and the retained reads were trimmed to 150 nt and grouped according to their 12-nt molecular barcodes. Reads within each barcode group were sub-clustered using a 15% Levenshtein threshold, and quality-weighted consensus sequences were constructed for each RNA molecule. Non-functional sequences were removed, as were lower-count sequences one edit away from another. On the basis of fitting two negative binomial distributions, barcode sub-clusters with fewer than 20% of the maximum read count were discarded. TCRdb handled the public reads itself, with Q25 trimming in fastp and clone calling in MiXCR, and kept productive beta chains. CDR3 protein sequences are deduplicated, and each keeps its most common genes and DNA. The authors' filters were not applied to this entry. The sample contains around 320,000 distinct CDR3 sequences, about 23% of them found a single time. 0.74% of the sample is held by the ten biggest clonotypes.

Points the paper makes about the study in general: Without barcode sub-clustering, chimeric consensus sequences inflated TCR diversity; chimeras reached as high as 47%. Highly expanded clone sizes could be underestimated because identical TCR molecules may share a barcode. Spiked-in Jurkat TCR RNA (about ten copies' worth), which is not part of the donor repertoire, was contained in the naive libraries. A single cell's worth of spiked-in Jurkat TCR RNA was reported detectable even among under 1.1 million naive CD8 T cells. Modeling gave about 3.2 recovered TCR RNA copies per cell versus roughly 10 by digital PCR, implying about 30% capture efficiency. In CMV-specific effector cells, clones with more than 20 RNA copies accounted for over 99% of molecules, whereas in naive cells such clones accounted for under 1%.

Libraries of naive CD8 T cells were generated from about 21,000 to 970,000 sorted cells, with 10%, 30% or 50% of the purified RNA used. Naive CD8 T cells were FACS-sorted as CD8+CD4-CCR7+CD45RA+ on a BD FACSAria II into RLT Plus buffer. Detection sensitivity was tested by spiking Jurkat RNA equal to around 11 TCR copies' worth into samples containing roughly 17,000-1,000,000 naive CD8 T cells. CD8 T cells were enriched with RosetteSep CD8+ T Cell Enrichment Cocktail and Ficoll-Paque, followed by ACK red cell lysis. The receptor comes from a human donor in good health. Some libraries in this study had Jurkat cell RNA spiked in. Sequencing was carried out using naive CD8+ T cells from blood, with Jurkat cell RNA spiked in. The cell subset or site label on this specimen signifies: FACS-sorted CD8+CD4-CCR7+CD45RA+ naive T cells. The chain employs TRBV20-1 and TRBJ1-6; no D segment can be confidently identified. The nucleotide sequence is TGCAGTGCTAGAGGTGGCGGAGGTTCACCCCTCCACTTT. This yields the protein CSARGGGGSPLHF.